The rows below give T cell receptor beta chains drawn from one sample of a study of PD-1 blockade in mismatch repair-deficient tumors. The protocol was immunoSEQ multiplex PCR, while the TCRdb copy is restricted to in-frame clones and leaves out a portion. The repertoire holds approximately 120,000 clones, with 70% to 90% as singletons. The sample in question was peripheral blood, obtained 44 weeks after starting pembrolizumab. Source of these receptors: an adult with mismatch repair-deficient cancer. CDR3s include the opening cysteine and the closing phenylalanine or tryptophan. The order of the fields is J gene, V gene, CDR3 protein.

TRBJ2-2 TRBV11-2 CASSGPGVLKNTGELFF
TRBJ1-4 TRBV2 CASSEGSITNEKLFF
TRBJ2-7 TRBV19 CASSPGTGPYEQYF
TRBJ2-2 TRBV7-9 CASRRGAGELFF
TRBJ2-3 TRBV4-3 CASSQTGGTDTQYF
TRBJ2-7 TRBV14 CASSQVLAGSHYEQYF
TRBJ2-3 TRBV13 CASSPDSSTDTQYF
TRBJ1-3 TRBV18 CASTPRRGNTIYF
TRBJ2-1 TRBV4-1 CASSQGRDNNEQFF
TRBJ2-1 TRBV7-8 CASTFAPSSHNEQFF
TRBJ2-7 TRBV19 CASSILQGYEQYF
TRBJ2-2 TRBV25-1 CASSEATGGTGELFF
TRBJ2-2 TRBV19 CASSIHGGGNTGELFF
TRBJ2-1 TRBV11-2 CASSLAPAGLGNEQFF
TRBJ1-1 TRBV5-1 CASSTGTGASYTEAFF
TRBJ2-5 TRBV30 CAWGSGSGQETQYF
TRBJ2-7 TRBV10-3 CAISDEAGGTYEQYF
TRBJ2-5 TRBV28 CASSYTGVIQETQYF
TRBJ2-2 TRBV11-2 CASSLVRRTNTGELFF
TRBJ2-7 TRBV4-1 CASSLVLWAEQYF
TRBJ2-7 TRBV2 CASSGELAEKEYF
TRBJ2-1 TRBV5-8 CASSLDLARRNEQFF
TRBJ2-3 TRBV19 CASSILGSSTDTQYF
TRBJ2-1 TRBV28 CASSTGTSGRPEQFF
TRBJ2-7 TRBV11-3 CASSLEGRESYEQYF
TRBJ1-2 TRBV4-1 CASSQGVQGVYGYTF
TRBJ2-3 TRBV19 CASRGQTGTDTQYF
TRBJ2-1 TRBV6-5 CASSLRDYNEQFF
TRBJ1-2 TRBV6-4 CASSVTRTANLYGYTF